This T cell receptor beta chain was observed in a study of T cell responses to AZD1222 COVID-19 vaccine. Study overall: Second-dose intervals near 4 or 12 weeks were combined. Regarding the study as a whole: CD4 TCRs associated with vaccination spanned spike, dominating at 160-218 and 743-854. Clonal diversity may have been underestimated, and the donors were mostly white British, with more females than males.

Germline-derived CDR1 and CDR2 are LGHNA and YNFKEQ. The ends lost 1 base at V and 4 bases at J; junction bases unmatched: 5. This CDR3 is built from 15 residues. Concerning this clone itself: Its specificity is unknown.

Profiled with immunoSEQ multiplex PCR; TCRdb holds only in-frame clones, not every one. The data contain under 150,000 clones, roughly 90% of them singletons. This specimen was peripheral blood, taken on day 0 of AZD1222 vaccination. The rearrangement joins TRBV4-2 to TRBJ2-7; 9 nucleotides match TRBD1. This clonotype originated in an adult in good health. The DNA of the CDR3 is TGTGCCAGCAGCCAAGGGACAGGGGAGGGGTACGAGCAGTACTTC. Amino acid sequence: CASSQGTGEGYEQYF.